This T cell receptor (beta chain) came from a study of cytomegalovirus exposure and HLA in healthy donors. As regards this clone: Antigen unknown.

Study findings and constraints: Data from an earlier analysis indicated that most TCR beta V segments were productive either about 90% or about 30% of the time.

V lost 8 bases and J lost 0; bases outside the gene matches: 10. This CDR3 spans 16 amino acids. Germline CDR1 is GTSNPN and CDR2 is SVGIG (reference sequence). It was with 60 Vbeta and 13 Jbeta primers that the PCR ran. Data came from immunoSEQ multiplex PCR; TCRdb stores just in-frame clones and leaves some out. This table holds roughly 170,000 clones, 80% found once. The V call is TRBV30, the J call TRBJ2-3; TRBD2 matches 11 bases. What was sequenced was PBMCs. This TCR was sampled from a woman in her forties or fifties in good health and CMV-seropositive. The CDR3 reads CAGTSGTSGSTDTQYF. The DNA of the CDR3 is TGTGCCGGAACCTCCGGGACTAGCGGTAGCACAGATACGCAGTATTTT.